This T cell receptor beta chain was sequenced during a study of shared clonotypes between healthy human individuals. The deep-level immunoSEQ assay was used. The data were produced by immunoSEQ multiplex PCR, yet TCRdb's version contains in-frame clones alone and is incomplete. The profile covers hundreds of thousands of clones, with over 90% appearing a single time and around 24% taken by the ten largest. The study, taken as a whole, reports: Tissue TCR repertoires likely differ from these blood-only repertoires.

A remark on this clone: The antigen is unknown.

CD45RO-negative, CCR7-selected cells formed the naive CD8 fraction, which excluded terminally differentiated effector memory CD45RA+ cells. Donors comprised only Caucasian adults living in Nashville, Tennessee. The V end lost 2 bases, the J end lost 3 bases, and 12 bases lay between the germline ends. The CDR3 consists of 14 residues. CDR1 is SGHNT, CDR2 YYREEE, per germline (reference sequence). Sequencing used naive CD8+ T cells sorted from blood. V and J are TRBV5-4 and TRBJ2-7; D is perhaps TRBD1 (5 bases). The sequence was obtained from a man aged 30 to 39 in good health. The CDR3 spells CASSFGGADYEQYF. The DNA of the CDR3 is TGTGCCAGCAGCTTCGGTGGGGCTGACTACGAGCAGTACTTC.